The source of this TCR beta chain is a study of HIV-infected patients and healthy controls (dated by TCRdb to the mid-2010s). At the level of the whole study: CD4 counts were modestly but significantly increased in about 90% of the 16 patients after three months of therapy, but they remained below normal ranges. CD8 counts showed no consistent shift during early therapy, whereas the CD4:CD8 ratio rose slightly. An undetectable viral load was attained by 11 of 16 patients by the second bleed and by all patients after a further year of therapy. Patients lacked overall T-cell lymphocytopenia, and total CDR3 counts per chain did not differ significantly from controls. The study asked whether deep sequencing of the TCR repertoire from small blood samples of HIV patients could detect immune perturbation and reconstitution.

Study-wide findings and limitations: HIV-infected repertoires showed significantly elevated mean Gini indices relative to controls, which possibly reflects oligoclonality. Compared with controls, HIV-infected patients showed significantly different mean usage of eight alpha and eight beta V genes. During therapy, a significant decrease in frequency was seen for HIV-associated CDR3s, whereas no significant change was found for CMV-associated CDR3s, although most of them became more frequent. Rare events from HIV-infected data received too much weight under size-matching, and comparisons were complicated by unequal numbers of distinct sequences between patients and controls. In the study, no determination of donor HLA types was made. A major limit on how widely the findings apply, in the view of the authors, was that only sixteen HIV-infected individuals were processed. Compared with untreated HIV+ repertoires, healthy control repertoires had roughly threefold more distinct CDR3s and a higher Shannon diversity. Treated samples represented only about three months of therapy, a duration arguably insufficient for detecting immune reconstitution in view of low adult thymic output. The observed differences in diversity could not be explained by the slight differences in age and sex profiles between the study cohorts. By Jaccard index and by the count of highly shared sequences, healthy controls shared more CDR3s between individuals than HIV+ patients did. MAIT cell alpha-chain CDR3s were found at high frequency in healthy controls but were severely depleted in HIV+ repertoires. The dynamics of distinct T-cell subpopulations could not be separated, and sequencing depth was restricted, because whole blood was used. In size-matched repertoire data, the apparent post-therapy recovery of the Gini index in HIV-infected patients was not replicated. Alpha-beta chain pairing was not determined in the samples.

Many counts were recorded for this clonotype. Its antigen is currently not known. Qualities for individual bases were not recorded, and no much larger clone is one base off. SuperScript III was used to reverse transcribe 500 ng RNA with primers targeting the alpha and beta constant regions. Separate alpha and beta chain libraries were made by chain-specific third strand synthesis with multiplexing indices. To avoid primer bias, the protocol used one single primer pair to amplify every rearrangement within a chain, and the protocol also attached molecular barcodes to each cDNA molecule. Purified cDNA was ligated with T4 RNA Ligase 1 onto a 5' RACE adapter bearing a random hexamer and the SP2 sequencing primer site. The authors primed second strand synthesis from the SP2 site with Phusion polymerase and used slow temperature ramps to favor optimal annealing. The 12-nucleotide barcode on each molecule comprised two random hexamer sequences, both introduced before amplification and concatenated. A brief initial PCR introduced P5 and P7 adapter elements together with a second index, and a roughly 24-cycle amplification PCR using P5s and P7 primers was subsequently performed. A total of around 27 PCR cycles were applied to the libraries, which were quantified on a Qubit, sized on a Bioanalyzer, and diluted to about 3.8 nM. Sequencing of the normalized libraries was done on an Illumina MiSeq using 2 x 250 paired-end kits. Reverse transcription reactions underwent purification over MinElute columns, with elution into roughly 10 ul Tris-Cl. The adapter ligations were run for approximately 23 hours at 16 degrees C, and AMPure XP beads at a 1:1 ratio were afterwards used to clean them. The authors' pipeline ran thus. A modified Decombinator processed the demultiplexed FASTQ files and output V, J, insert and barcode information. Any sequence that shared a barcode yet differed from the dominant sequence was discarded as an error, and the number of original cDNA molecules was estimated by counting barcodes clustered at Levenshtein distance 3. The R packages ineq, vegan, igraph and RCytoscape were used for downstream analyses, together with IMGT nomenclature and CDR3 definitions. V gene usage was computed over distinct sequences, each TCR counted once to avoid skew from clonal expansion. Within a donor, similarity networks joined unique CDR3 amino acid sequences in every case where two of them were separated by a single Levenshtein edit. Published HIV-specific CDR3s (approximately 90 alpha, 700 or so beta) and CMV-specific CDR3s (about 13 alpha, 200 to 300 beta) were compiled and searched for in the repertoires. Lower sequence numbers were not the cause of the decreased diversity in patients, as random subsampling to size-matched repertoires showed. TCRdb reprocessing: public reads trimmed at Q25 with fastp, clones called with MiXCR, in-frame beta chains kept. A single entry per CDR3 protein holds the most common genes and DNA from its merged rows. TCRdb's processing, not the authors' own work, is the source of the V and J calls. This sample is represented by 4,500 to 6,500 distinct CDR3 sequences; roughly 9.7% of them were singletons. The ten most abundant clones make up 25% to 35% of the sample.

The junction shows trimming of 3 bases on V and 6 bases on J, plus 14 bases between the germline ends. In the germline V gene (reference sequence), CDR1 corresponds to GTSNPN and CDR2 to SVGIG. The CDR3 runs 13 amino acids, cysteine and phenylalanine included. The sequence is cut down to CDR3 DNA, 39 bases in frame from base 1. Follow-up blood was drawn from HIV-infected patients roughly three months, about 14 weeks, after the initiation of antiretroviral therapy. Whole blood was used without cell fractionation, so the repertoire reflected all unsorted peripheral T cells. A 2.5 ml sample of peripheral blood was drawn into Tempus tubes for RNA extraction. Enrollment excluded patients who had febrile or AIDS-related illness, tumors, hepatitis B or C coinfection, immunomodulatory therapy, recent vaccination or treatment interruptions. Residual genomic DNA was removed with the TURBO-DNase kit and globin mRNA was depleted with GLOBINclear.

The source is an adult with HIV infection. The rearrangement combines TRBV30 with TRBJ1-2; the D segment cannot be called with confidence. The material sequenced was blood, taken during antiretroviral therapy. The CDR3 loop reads CAWRQFGPNGYTF. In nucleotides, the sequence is TGTGCCTGGAGGCAATTCGGGCCCAATGGCTACACCTTC.